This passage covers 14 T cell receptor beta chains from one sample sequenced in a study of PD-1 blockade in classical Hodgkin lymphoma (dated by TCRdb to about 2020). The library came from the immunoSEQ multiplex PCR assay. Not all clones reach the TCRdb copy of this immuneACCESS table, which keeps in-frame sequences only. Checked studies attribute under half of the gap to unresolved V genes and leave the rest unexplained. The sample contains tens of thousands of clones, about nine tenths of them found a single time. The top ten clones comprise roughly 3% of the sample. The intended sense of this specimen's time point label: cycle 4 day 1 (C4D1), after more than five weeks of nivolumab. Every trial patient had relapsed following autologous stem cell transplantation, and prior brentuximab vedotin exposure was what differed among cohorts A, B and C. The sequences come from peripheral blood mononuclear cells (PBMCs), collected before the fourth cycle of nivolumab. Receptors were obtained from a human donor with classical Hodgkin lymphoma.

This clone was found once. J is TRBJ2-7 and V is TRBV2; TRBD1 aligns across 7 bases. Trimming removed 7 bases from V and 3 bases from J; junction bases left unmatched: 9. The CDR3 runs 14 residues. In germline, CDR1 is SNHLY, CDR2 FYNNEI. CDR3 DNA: TGTGCCAGCACGGGACAGATCGGTAACTACGAGCAGTACTTC. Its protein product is CASTGQIGNYEQYF.

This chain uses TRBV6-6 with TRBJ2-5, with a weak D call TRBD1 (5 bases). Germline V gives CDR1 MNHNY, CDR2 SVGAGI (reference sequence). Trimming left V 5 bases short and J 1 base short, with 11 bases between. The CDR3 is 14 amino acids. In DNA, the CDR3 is TGTGCCAGCAGTAGGACACAAAGCCAAGAGACCCAGTACTTC. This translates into CASSRTQSQETQYF.

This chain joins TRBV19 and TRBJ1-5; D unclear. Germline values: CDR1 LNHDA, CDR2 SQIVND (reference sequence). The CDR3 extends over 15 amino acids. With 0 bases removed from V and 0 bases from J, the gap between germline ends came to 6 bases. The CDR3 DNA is TGTGCCAGTAGTATAGATAAGAGTAGCAATCAGCCCCAGCATTTT. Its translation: CASSIDKSSNQPQHF.

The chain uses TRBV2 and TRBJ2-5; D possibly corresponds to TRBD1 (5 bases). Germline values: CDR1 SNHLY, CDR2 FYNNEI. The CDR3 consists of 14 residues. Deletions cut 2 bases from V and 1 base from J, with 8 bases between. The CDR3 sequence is CASSEIGAQETQYF. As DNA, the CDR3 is TGTGCCAGCAGTGAAATAGGGGCCCAAGAGACCCAGTACTTC.

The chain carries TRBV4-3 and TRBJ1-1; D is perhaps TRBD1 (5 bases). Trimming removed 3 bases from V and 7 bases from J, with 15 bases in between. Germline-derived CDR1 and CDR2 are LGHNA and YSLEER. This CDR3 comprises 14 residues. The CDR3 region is CASSHNGGIGEAFF. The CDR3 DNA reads TGCGCCAGCAGCCACAACGGGGGGATCGGTGAAGCTTTCTTT.

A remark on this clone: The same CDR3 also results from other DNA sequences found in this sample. In nucleotides, the CDR3 is TGTGCCAGCAGCGTCTCCAGGGGATTGAACACTGAAGCTTTCTTT. This gives the protein CASSVSRGLNTEAFF. The rearrangement joins TRBV9 to TRBJ1-1, with D tentatively TRBD1 (6 bases). This CDR3 is built from 15 residues. The germline gives CDR1 SGDLS, CDR2 YYNGEE. V lost 2 bases and J lost 0, with 11 bases in between.

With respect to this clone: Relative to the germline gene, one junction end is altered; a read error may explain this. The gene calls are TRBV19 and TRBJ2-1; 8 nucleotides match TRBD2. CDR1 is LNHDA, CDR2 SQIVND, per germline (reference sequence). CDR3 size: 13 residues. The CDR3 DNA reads TGTGCCAGTAGGATAGCGGGGTTGGATGAGCAGTTCTTC. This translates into CASRIAGLDEQFF.

DNA for the CDR3: TGCGCCAGCAGCCCGGGGAGAGCGGGCCACGCCCAAGAGACCCAGTACTTC. Its protein is CASSPGRAGHAQETQYF. This sequence joins TRBV5-1 and TRBJ2-5; tentative D call: TRBD2 (6 bases). Germline V gene lookup returns CDR1 SGHRS and CDR2 YFSETQ. The ends were cut back, 4 bases at V and 1 base at J, with 20 bases in the middle. The length of the CDR3 is 17 residues.

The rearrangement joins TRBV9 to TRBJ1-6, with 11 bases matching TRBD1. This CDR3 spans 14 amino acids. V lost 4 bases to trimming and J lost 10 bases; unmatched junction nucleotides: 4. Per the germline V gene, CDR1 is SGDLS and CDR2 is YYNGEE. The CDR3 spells CASSRGQGVSPLHF. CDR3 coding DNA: TGTGCCAGCAGCAGGGGACAGGGGGTCTCACCCCTCCACTTT.

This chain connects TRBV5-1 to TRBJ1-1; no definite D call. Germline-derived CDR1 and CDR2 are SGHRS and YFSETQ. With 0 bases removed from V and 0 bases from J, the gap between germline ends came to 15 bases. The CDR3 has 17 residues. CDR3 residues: CASSLALPGDLNTEAFF. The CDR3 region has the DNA TGCGCCAGCAGCTTGGCTCTCCCGGGAGATTTGAACACTGAAGCTTTCTTT.

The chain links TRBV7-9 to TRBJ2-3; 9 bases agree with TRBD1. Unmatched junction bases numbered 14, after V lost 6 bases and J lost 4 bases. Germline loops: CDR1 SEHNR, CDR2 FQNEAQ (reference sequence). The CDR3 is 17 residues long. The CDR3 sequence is CASRPSLRDRVADTQYF. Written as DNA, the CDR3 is TGTGCCAGCAGGCCCTCCCTCCGGGACAGGGTGGCAGATACGCAGTATTTT.

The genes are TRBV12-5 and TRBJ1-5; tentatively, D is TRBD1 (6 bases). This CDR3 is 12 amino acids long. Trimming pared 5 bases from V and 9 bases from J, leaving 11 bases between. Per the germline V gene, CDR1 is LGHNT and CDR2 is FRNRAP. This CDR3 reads CASGLTGRPQHF. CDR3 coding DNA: TGTGCTAGTGGTCTTACAGGGAGGCCCCAGCATTTT.

The CDR3 DNA is TGTGCCAGCCTGGGTGACTCCTACGAGCAGTACTTC. It is translated as CASLGDSYEQYF. This chain uses TRBV6-5 with TRBJ2-7; D ambiguous. Trimming shortened V by 8 bases and J by 0 bases, and 8 bases separated the two germline ends. The CDR3 extends over 12 amino acids. Germline assignment: CDR1 MNHEY and CDR2 SVGAGI.

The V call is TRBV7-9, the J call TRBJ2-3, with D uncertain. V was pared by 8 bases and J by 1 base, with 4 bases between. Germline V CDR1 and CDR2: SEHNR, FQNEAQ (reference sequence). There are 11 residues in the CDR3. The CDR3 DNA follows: TGTGCCAGCGAAGGCACAGATACGCAGTATTTT. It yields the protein CASEGTDTQYF.